The present entry profiles one T cell receptor beta chain with its context. The clone's antigen remains unknown. Per-nucleotide qualities are absent, and no much larger clonotype sits a single base away. The sample's time point, from its label and the paper: persistent/refractory GD, antithyroid drugs over 5 years with positive TRAb. For both TCR sequencing and RNA sequencing, RNA was extracted from PBMCs using TRIzol. Graves' disease was diagnosed according to American Thyroid Association guidelines. Patients for the study were recruited at an endocrinology department in Xi'an, China. Each patient gave approximately 10 milliliters of peripheral blood, collected in an EDTA anticoagulant tube. Ficoll Paque Plus density gradient separation was used to isolate PBMCs, and no further T cell sorting was done. An Agilent 2100 Bioanalyzer and agarose gel were used to check RNA quality, while a NanoDrop 2000 measured RNA concentration.

Receptor amplification or capture employed multiplex PCR. The sequencing machine was an Illumina HiSeq 4000. CDR3 regions were amplified by Arm-PCR with iRepertoire HTBI primers to construct TCR beta libraries. Before sequencing, the PCR products underwent gel purification. The paper's data handling went like this. Gene usage analysis of CDR3 amino acid clonotypes used the 55 to 65 TRBV and 14 to 15 TRBJ segments found across samples. Filtered high-quality paired reads were merged into contigs using COPE and FqMerger. Contigs were aligned with BLAST to IMGT TRBV, TRBD and TRBJ reference genes, and CDR3 was defined per IMGT. Any clonotype with a frequency above 0.1% was counted as a highly expanded clone. Shannon entropy was used to measure repertoire diversity, and the Gini coefficient was used to measure V-J evenness. A clonotype found in more than one individual was treated as public. TCRdb reran the public reads through fastp at Q25 and MiXCR, keeping productive beta chains. Here each entry gathers all rows of one CDR3 protein and keeps the most common genes and DNA. The V and J calls were determined by TCRdb, not by the authors. The sample profile shows about 450,000 distinct CDR3 sequences; 23% of them were found once. The ten most abundant clones make up approximately 25% of the sample.

Inclusive of the bounding cysteine and phenylalanine, the CDR3 is 16 residues long. The entry retains the CDR3 DNA only, 48 bases that are in frame from base 1. Sequences SGHTA (CDR1) and FQGNSA (CDR2) are obtained from the germline V gene. From V the trimming removes 3 bases and from J it removes 4 bases, while the gene matches leave 6 bases of the junction unaccounted for. This specimen belongs to a study of regulatory T cells in long-lasting Graves disease (dated by TCRdb to the early 2020s). About the full investigation: To count as having persistent Graves' disease, a patient had to have received antithyroid drug treatment for over 5 years with TSH receptor autoantibodies remaining persistently positive. A total of roughly 33 samples underwent TCR sequencing: about 13 from persistent and some 20 from newly diagnosed Graves' disease patients. Antithyroid drugs had been taken for 8.5 to 13 years on average by persistent Graves' disease patients in the clinical cohort. The study took place in China and was registered as a clinical trial. This study used TCR sequencing and RNA sequencing of peripheral blood to compare persistent Graves' disease patients against newly diagnosed Graves' disease patients. The research as a whole found: Preferential use of TRBV28, TRBJ1-2 and TRBJ2-5 was observed in persistent disease, whereas TRBV20-1 and TRBJ2-1 were favored in newly diagnosed disease. Only the TCR beta chain was sequenced and analyzed. The authors acknowledged the small sample size as a limitation that may reduce accuracy. Persistent Graves' disease patients showed lower TCR Shannon entropy and fewer highly expanded clones than newly diagnosed patients, suggesting clonal expansion. Persistent patients shared more public clonotypes among themselves (around 2,700) than newly diagnosed patients did (about 970). Peripheral blood alone was examined, since thyroid tissue, which constituted the primary lesion, could not be accessed.

The chain uses TRBV7-2 and TRBJ2-2, with TRBD1 matching 9 junction bases. Sample: peripheral blood mononuclear cells (PBMCs), taken when the disease was refractory, from a patient treated with antithyroid drugs. This TCR was recovered from a female donor with Graves disease. The DNA is as follows: TGTGCCAGCAGCTTGGGGGACAGGGCGGGCACCGGGGAGCTGTTTTTT. This sequence encodes CASSLGDRAGTGELFF. The full variable domain, with segments outside the CDR3 supplied by the reference TRBV7-2 and TRBJ2-2 proteins, appears as GAGVSQSPSNKVTEKGKDVELRCDPISGHTALYWYRQSLGQGLEFLIYFQGNSAPDKSGLPSDRFSAERTGGSVSTLTIQRTQQEDSAVYLCASSLGDRAGTGELFFGEGSRLTVL.